This is a list of T cell receptor beta chains from one sample in a study of blood T cell repertoires in COVID-19. TCRdb's table, derived via immunoSEQ multiplex PCR, lists solely in-frame clones and lacks some. The profile shows more than 150,000 clones, about 85% of them singletons. The sequencing sample was made of peripheral blood. Every receptor here comes from a woman older than 75 with acute or convalescent COVID-19. Both conserved end residues are part of each CDR3. D genes are given only for firm matches. The size field is filled for only some rows; it gives once, few, many or a size class.

clone_size,d_call,j_call,v_call,cdr3_aa,cdr3_nt
.,.,TRBJ2-7,TRBV6-2/TRBV6-3,CASSYSKGDHEQYF,TGTGCCAGCAGTTACTCGAAGGGGGACCACGAGCAGTACTTC
.,.,TRBJ1-6,TRBV5-4,CASSSGLDNSPLHF,TGTGCCAGCAGCTCAGGACTGGACAATTCACCCCTCCACTTT
few,.,TRBJ1-1,TRBV19,CASRITSVSYTEAFF,TGTGCCAGTAGGATTACCTCGGTCTCTTACACTGAAGCTTTCTTT
.,.,TRBJ2-5,TRBV18,CASSPPPAAETQYF,TGTGCCAGCTCACCCCCGCCTGCGGCTGAGACCCAGTACTTC
.,.,TRBJ1-3,TRBV7-9,CASSLAAASGNTIYF,TGTGCCAGCAGCTTAGCGGCGGCTTCTGGAAACACCATATATTTT
once,.,TRBJ2-5,TRBV6-6,CASSYLGGNKETQYF,TGTGCCAGCAGTTACCTGGGCGGGAACAAAGAGACCCAGTACTTC
.,.,TRBJ2-7,TRBV5-6,CASPGPEEVYEQYF,TGTGCCAGCCCCGGCCCTGAGGAGGTCTACGAGCAGTACTTC
.,.,TRBJ1-5,TRBV5-3,CARSFGEGDQPQHF,TGTGCCAGAAGCTTCGGGGAGGGAGATCAGCCCCAGCATTTT
.,.,TRBJ1-1,TRBV6-5,CASSYSFTGSGTEAFF,TGTGCCAGCAGTTACTCGTTTACAGGGTCGGGAACTGAAGCTTTCTTT
.,.,TRBJ2-2,TRBV15,CATSRDSFGTGELFF,TGTGCCACCAGCAGGGACAGTTTTGGCACCGGGGAGCTGTTTTTT
.,.,TRBJ1-5,TRBV3-1/TRBV3-2,CASSLGAGMVNQPQHF,TGTGCCAGCAGCCTGGGGGCAGGCATGGTCAATCAGCCCCAGCATTTT
.,TRBD1,TRBJ1-1,TRBV5-1,CASRADRGGEAFF,TGCGCCAGCAGAGCTGACAGGGGCGGTGAAGCTTTCTTT
.,.,TRBJ1-6,TRBV7-2,CASSLWTAYNSPLHF,TGTGCCAGCAGCCTCTGGACAGCGTATAATTCACCCCTCCACTTT
once,TRBD2,TRBJ2-3,TRBV18,CASSPLSSGRSGTDTQYF,TGTGCCAGCTCACCACTGTCTAGCGGGAGGTCTGGCACAGATACGCAGTATTTT
once,TRBD1,TRBJ2-6,TRBV5-1,CASSLQGASGANVLTF,TGCGCCAGCAGCTTACAGGGGGCGAGTGGGGCCAACGTCCTGACTTTC
.,TRBD1,TRBJ1-2,TRBV3-1/TRBV3-2,CASSPGVDRAPIYGYTF,TGTGCCAGCAGCCCCGGGGTAGACAGGGCCCCCATCTATGGCTACACCTTC
.,TRBD1,TRBJ1-2,TRBV7-2,CASDNRGHYYTF,TGTGCCAGCGATAACAGGGGGCACTACTACACCTTC
.,TRBD1,TRBJ1-5,TRBV10-3,CAIRPGTENQPQHF,TGTGCCATCAGGCCCGGGACAGAGAATCAGCCCCAGCATTTT
.,TRBD2,TRBJ2-1,TRBV9,CASSVGGGRSYNEQFF,TGTGCCAGCAGCGTAGGCGGCGGGAGGAGTTACAATGAGCAGTTCTTC
.,TRBD1,TRBJ2-3,TRBV12-5,CASAQGQGPDTQYF,TGTGCTAGTGCCCAGGGACAGGGTCCAGATACGCAGTATTTT
.,.,TRBJ1-1,TRBV6-5,CASSPREANTEAFF,TGTGCCAGCAGCCCCCGGGAAGCGAACACTGAAGCTTTCTTT
.,.,TRBJ2-5,TRBV24-1,CATSDPDSLQETQYF,TGTGCCACCAGTGATCCCGACAGTCTCCAAGAGACCCAGTACTTC
.,.,TRBJ1-2,TRBV12-3/TRBV12-4,CASSLFQFYGYTF,TGTGCCAGCAGTTTATTTCAGTTCTATGGCTACACCTTC
.,TRBD2,TRBJ2-3,TRBV5-1,CASSLAGGADTQYF,TGCGCCAGCAGCTTGGCGGGGGGGGCAGATACGCAGTATTTT
.,TRBD1,TRBJ1-1,TRBV13,CASSTRQGRNTEAFF,TGTGCCAGCAGCACCAGACAGGGTCGTAACACTGAAGCTTTCTTT
.,.,TRBJ2-2,TRBV5-1,CASSLYGGNTGELFF,TGCGCCAGCAGCTTGTACGGGGGGAACACCGGGGAGCTGTTTTTT
once,TRBD1,TRBJ1-2,TRBV24-1,CATSDLGTAANYGYTF,TGTGCCACCAGTGATCTCGGGACAGCCGCCAACTATGGCTACACCTTC
.,.,TRBJ2-3,TRBV11-2,CASSYRTVRGTDTQYF,TGTGCCAGCAGCTACCGGACAGTCAGAGGCACAGATACGCAGTATTTT
.,.,TRBJ1-2,TRBV19,CASSGSSRVLNYGYTF,TGTGCCAGTTCGGGGAGCAGCCGGGTACTAAACTATGGCTACACCTTC
.,.,TRBJ2-7,TRBV11-2,CASSLNRLISYEQYF,TGTGCCAGCAGCTTAAACAGATTGATTTCCTACGAGCAGTACTTC
.,.,TRBJ2-3,TRBV7-9,CASSLAGHPTDTQYF,TGTGCCAGCAGCTTAGCTGGACACCCTACAGATACGCAGTATTTT
.,.,TRBJ1-1,TRBV19,CASSISVTNTEAFF,TGTGCCAGTAGTATTTCAGTTACGAACACTGAAGCTTTCTTT
.,TRBD2,TRBJ2-3,TRBV9,CASGRSGGNTDTQYF,TGTGCCAGCGGCAGAAGCGGGGGAAATACAGATACGCAGTATTTT
few,.,TRBJ2-5,TRBV5-8,CASSLVRQGDGGQETQYF,TGTGCCAGCAGCTTGGTTCGGCAGGGGGACGGGGGCCAAGAGACCCAGTACTTC
few,.,TRBJ2-2,TRBV7-9,CASSFTSPGGELFF,TGTGCCAGCAGCTTTACGAGCCCCGGCGGGGAGCTGTTTTTT
.,.,TRBJ1-1,TRBV12-5,CASGRRDTEAFF,TGTGCTAGTGGGAGGCGGGACACTGAAGCTTTCTTT
many,TRBD1,TRBJ1-1,TRBV7-9,CASSYRGLNTEAFF,TGTGCCAGCAGCTACAGGGGCTTGAACACTGAAGCTTTCTTT
.,.,TRBJ2-5,TRBV14,CASARGLRETQYF,TGTGCCAGCGCCCGGGGACTCCGGGAGACCCAGTACTTC
.,.,TRBJ1-2,TRBV27,CASAAQGFYGYTF,TGTGCCAGCGCTGCCCAGGGTTTCTATGGCTACACCTTC
.,.,TRBJ2-7,TRBV2,CASSVNGQGGDEQYF,TGTGCCAGCAGCGTTAATGGACAGGGAGGGGACGAGCAGTACTTC
.,TRBD2,TRBJ2-1,TRBV6-1,CASSEAVAGGHLIF,TGTGCCAGCAGTGAAGCGGTAGCGGGGGGGCATTTGATCTTC
many,TRBD2,TRBJ2-4,TRBV28,CASSPGGLVDIQYF,TGTGCCAGCAGCCCGGGGGGGCTAGTTGACATTCAGTACTTC
.,TRBD2,TRBJ2-5,TRBV10-2,CATATGTSGRRGETQYF,TGCGCCACCGCCACCGGGACTAGCGGGCGACGGGGGGAGACCCAGTACTTC
.,.,TRBJ2-7,TRBV7-9,CASSPQGFEQYF,TGTGCCAGCAGCCCTCAGGGGTTCGAGCAGTACTTC
.,.,TRBJ2-3,TRBV4-1,CASSQGQATGLDTQYF,TGCGCCAGCAGCCAAGGACAGGCTACAGGGCTGGATACGCAGTATTTT
.,TRBD1,TRBJ1-2,TRBV19,CASSIPGTGGRNYGYTF,TGTGCCAGTAGTATCCCCGGGACAGGGGGTCGTAACTATGGCTACACCTTC
.,.,TRBJ2-5,TRBV5-6,CASSFGPGRLEETQYF,TGTGCCAGCAGCTTCGGCCCCGGTCGGCTAGAAGAGACCCAGTACTTC
.,TRBD1,TRBJ1-2,TRBV25-1,CASSSPGDRGYGYTF,TGTGCCAGCAGTTCACCGGGGGACAGGGGATATGGCTACACCTTC
.,TRBD1,TRBJ1-4,TRBV7-9,CASSRAGQGNEKLFF,TGTGCCAGCAGCCGAGCGGGACAGGGGAATGAAAAACTGTTTTTT
few,.,TRBJ1-2,TRBV7-6,CASTPDIGNYGYTF,TGTGCCAGCACCCCAGATATCGGGAACTATGGCTACACCTTC
.,TRBD2,TRBJ2-7,TRBV11-2,CASRRTSGNYEQYF,TGTGCCAGCAGGAGGACTAGCGGGAACTACGAGCAGTACTTC
few,.,TRBJ1-2,TRBV5-6,CASSLYAGDYGYTF,TGTGCCAGCAGCTTGTATGCAGGGGACTATGGCTACACCTTC
.,.,TRBJ1-5,TRBV19,CASSLGGAGNQPQHF,TGTGCCAGTAGCCTGGGAGGGGCGGGCAATCAGCCCCAGCATTTT
.,TRBD2,TRBJ2-3,TRBV5-1,CASSLGLAGEDTQYF,TGCGCCAGCAGCTTGGGGCTAGCGGGAGAGGATACGCAGTATTTT
.,.,TRBJ2-7,TRBV5-1,CASSWLQQGTSGEQYF,TGCGCCAGCAGCTGGCTCCAACAGGGAACTTCGGGCGAGCAGTACTTC
.,.,TRBJ1-1,TRBV18,CASSLSGGTEAFF,TGTGCCAGCTCGCTCAGCGGGGGCACTGAAGCTTTCTTT
.,.,TRBJ2-3,TRBV27,CASSFRGDTDTQYF,TGTGCCAGCAGTTTCAGGGGGGACACAGATACGCAGTATTTT
.,TRBD2,TRBJ2-3,TRBV5-1,CASSSEREDFTDTQYF,TGCGCCAGCAGCTCCGAGCGGGAGGATTTTACAGATACGCAGTATTTT
.,TRBD1,TRBJ1-6,TRBV6-5,CASSIQGDWYSPLHF,TGTGCCAGCAGCATACAGGGGGATTGGTACTCACCCCTCCACTTT
.,.,TRBJ1-4,TRBV7-6,CASSFNPINFRQGDKLFF,TGTGCCAGCAGCTTTAACCCCATCAATTTTCGGCAGGGTGACAAACTGTTTTTT